Below are 12 T cell receptor beta chains sequenced from a single sample in a study of siplizumab effects on memory and regulatory T cells. This table comes from immunoSEQ multiplex PCR, and its TCRdb copy is limited to in-frame clones, with some not included. The table has 120,000 or so clones, approximately 92% seen once. The source material was CD4+ T cells sorted from blood. These receptors all come from a human donor in good health.

CDR3 coding DNA: TGTGCCAGTAGTATAGACCGGTGGACAGATACGCAGTATTTT. It is translated as CASSIDRWTDTQYF. V usage is TRBV19 and J usage is TRBJ2-3; D call uncertain. Germline values: CDR1 LNHDA, CDR2 SQIVND (reference sequence). The CDR3 has 14 residues. The germline V and J ends were trimmed by 0 bases and 3 bases, with 7 bases remaining between them.

This clone was seen just once. The chain is built from TRBV4-2 and TRBJ1-6; no clear D. Germline lookup yields CDR1 LGHNA and CDR2 YNFKEQ. This CDR3 is built from 12 residues. Trimming pared 3 bases from V and 6 bases from J, leaving 3 bases between. The CDR3 nucleotides read TGTGCCAGCAGCCATCCTAATTCACCCCTCCACTTT. Protein sequence: CASSHPNSPLHF.

The genes are TRBV5-1 and TRBJ1-2; the D gene is possibly TRBD1 (5 bases). The CDR3 loop spans 17 amino acids. Trimming left V 0 bases short and J 6 bases short, with 21 bases between. Germline V lookup: CDR1 SGHRS, CDR2 YFSETQ. The CDR3 here is CASSLAVSGDDADGYTF. The CDR3 coding sequence is TGCGCCAGCAGCTTGGCGGTGTCCGGGGACGACGCCGATGGCTACACCTTC.

The genes are TRBV6-5 and TRBJ1-5; 7 positions agree with TRBD1. Germline CDR1 and CDR2: MNHEY and SVGAGI. Germline trimming cut 5 bases from V and 5 bases from J; bases unmatched to any gene: 3. The CDR3 has 13 amino acids. The CDR3 coding sequence is TGTGCCAGCAGTACAGGGGTAGATCAGCCCCAGCATTTT. Translated, it gives CASSTGVDQPQHF.

The chain recombines TRBV5-1 with TRBJ2-5, with D possibly matching TRBD1 (6 bases). CDR1 and CDR2 from the germline V gene are SGHRS and YFSETQ. V shed 1 base and J shed 2 bases, with 9 bases lying between them. CDR3 length: 14 residues. The CDR3 bases are TGCGCCAGCAGCTTGACAGGGAAACAAGAGACCCAGTACTTC. Its protein product is CASSLTGKQETQYF.

The V call is TRBV7-9, the J call TRBJ1-1; D unresolved. There are 17 residues in the CDR3. Looked up from germline, CDR1 is SEHNR and CDR2 is FQNEAQ (reference sequence). V lost 0 bases to trimming and J lost 1 base, with 15 bases between them. The CDR3 here is CASSLARVRDGNTEAFF. The CDR3 DNA is TGTGCCAGCAGCTTAGCGCGAGTAAGGGATGGGAACACTGAAGCTTTCTTT. Together with reference TRBV7-9 and TRBJ1-1, the CDR3 gives the full variable domain: DTGVSQNPRHKITKRGQNVTFRCDPISEHNRLYWYRQTLGQGPEFLTYFQNEAQLEKSRLLSDRFSAERPKGSFSTLEIQRTEQGDSAMYLCASSLARVRDGNTEAFFGQGTRLTVV.

The J gene is TRBJ1-1, the V gene TRBV6-4, with D possibly TRBD1 on 5 matching bases. V lost 2 bases to trimming and J lost 6 bases, with 22 bases between them. Germline CDR1 and CDR2: MRHNA and SNTAGT. The CDR3 is 17 amino acids. The chain's CDR3 is CASSDISGATGRPEAFF. CDR3 nucleotide sequence: TGTGCCAGCAGTGACATCAGCGGGGCGACGGGACGTCCTGAAGCTTTCTTT.

This chain links TRBV7-6 with TRBJ1-3; no clear D. The V gene lost 6 bases and the J gene lost 4 bases, with 16 bases spanning the gap. CDR1 is SGHVS, CDR2 FNYEAQ, per germline. The CDR3 sequence is 15 residues long. The CDR3 sequence is CASSQTGERGNTIYF. The DNA of the CDR3 is TGTGCCAGCAGTCAGACCGGGGAAAGGGGAAACACCATATATTTT.

A remark on this clone: The identical CDR3 is also encoded by other nucleotide sequences in the sample. The chain links TRBV5-1 to TRBJ1-4, with TRBD1 as a possible D gene (5 bases). Trimming stripped 5 bases from V and 0 bases from J, with 11 bases between. CDR1 and CDR2 (germline): SGHRS, YFSETQ. This CDR3 spans 15 amino acids. This CDR3 is CASSSTGSTNEKLFF. The CDR3 region has the DNA TGCGCCAGCAGTTCTACAGGTTCAACTAATGAAAAACTGTTTTTT.

The rearrangement links TRBV6-4 to TRBJ1-4; 8 bases are a match to TRBD1. After removal of 6 bases from V and 0 bases from J, the junction contained 6 bases not matched to a gene. This CDR3 has 16 amino acids. The germline V gene has CDR1 MRHNA and CDR2 SNTAGT. This CDR3 is CASSAIQGATNEKLFF. The CDR3 bases are TGTGCCAGCAGCGCCATACAGGGGGCAACTAATGAAAAACTGTTTTTT.

This chain uses TRBV5-1 with TRBJ2-1, with TRBD2 identical over 11 bases. V was clipped by 4 bases and J by 7 bases; unmatched bases: 10. The CDR3 extends over 16 amino acids. Germline V gives CDR1 SGHRS, CDR2 YFSETQ. CDR3 amino acids: CASSISLAGGRNEQFF. In DNA form, the CDR3 reads TGCGCCAGCAGCATTAGTTTAGCGGGAGGGAGAAATGAGCAGTTCTTC. Full variable domain (missing parts from reference TRBV5-1 and TRBJ2-1): KAGVTQTPRYLIKTRGQQVTLSCSPISGHRSVSWYQQTPGQGLQFLFEYFSETQRNKGNFPGRFSGRQFSNSRSEMNVSTLELGDSALYLCASSISLAGGRNEQFFGPGTRLTVL.

The chain joins TRBV5-4 to TRBJ1-2; maybe TRBD1 (5 bases). The germline V gene has CDR1 SGHNT and CDR2 YYREEE (reference sequence). This CDR3 region has 15 residues. V was trimmed by 4 bases and J by 4 bases, leaving 17 bases between them. The CDR3 nucleotides are TGTGCCAGCAGCCTGAGAGGGGATGGTAGCTATGGCTACACCTTC. This gives the protein CASSLRGDGSYGYTF.